This entry features one TCR beta chain sequence. Its antigen is currently unknown. PCR amplification relied on 60 Vbeta primers (plus 13 Jbeta primers). Only in-frame clones appear in the TCRdb table, and some are missing; sequencing was by immunoSEQ multiplex PCR. The sample yields around 160,000 clones, 75% to 90% seen once. The sample is drawn from a study of cytomegalovirus exposure and HLA in healthy donors. The CDR3 is 13 residues long. Germline trimming cut 5 bases from V and 8 bases from J; bases unmatched to any gene: 5. Germline lookup yields CDR1 SNHLY and CDR2 FYNNEI. Study conclusions and caveats: Association of a missense DCLRE1C variant with TCR beta V- and J-gene trimming was reported in a later analysis. Upon later analysis, HLA-associated TCR beta chains proved more clonally expanded than other, equally common chains.

Sequenced sample: PBMCs. This receptor was taken from a human donor in good health. The V gene is TRBV2, the J gene TRBJ1-4; 7 bases match TRBD1. The CDR3 sequence is CASSSTGAEKLFF. The CDR3 bases are TGTGCCAGCAGTTCTACAGGGGCCGAAAAACTGTTTTTT. Full variable domain (outside the CDR3, taken from reference TRBV2 and TRBJ1-4): EPEVTQTPSHQVTQMGQEVILRCVPISNHLYFYWYRQILGQKVEFLVSFYNNEISEKSEIFDDQFSVERPDGSNFTLKIRSTKLEDSAMYFCASSSTGAEKLFFGSGTQLSVL.